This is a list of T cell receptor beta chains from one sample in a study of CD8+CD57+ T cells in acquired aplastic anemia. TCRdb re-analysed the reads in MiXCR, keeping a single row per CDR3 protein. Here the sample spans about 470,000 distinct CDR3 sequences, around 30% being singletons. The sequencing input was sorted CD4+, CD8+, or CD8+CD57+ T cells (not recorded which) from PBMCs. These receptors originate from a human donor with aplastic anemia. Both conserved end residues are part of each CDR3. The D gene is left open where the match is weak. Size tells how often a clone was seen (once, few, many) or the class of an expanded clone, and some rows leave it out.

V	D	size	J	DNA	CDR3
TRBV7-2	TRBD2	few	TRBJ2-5	TGTGCCAGCAGCTTAGTTTCGCGGGGGGGCCGTGAGACCCAGTACTTC	CASSLVSRGGRETQYF
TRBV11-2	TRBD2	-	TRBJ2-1	TGTGCCAGCAGCCTTGGACTAGCGGGAGTCTTAAGGAATGAGCAGTTCTTC	CASSLGLAGVLRNEQFF
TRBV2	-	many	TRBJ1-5	TGTGCCAGCAGTGCCACCAACAATCAGCCCCAGCATTTT	CASSATNNQPQHF
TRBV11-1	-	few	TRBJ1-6	TGTGCCAGCAGCTTATTTTCAGGACACGGGATTAATTCACCCCTCCACTTT	CASSLFSGHGINSPLHF
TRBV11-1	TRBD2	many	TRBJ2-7	TGTGCCAGCAGCTTCCTTGGGAGCGGGAGTATCCACGAGCAGTACTTC	CASSFLGSGSIHEQYF
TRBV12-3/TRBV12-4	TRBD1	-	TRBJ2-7	TGTGCCAGCAGATTAGGACAGGCCAGCTCCTACGAGCAGTACTTC	CASRLGQASSYEQYF
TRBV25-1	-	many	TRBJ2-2	TGTGCCAGCAGTGAATATAAGGGCCCCACCGGGGAGCTGTTTTTT	CASSEYKGPTGELFF
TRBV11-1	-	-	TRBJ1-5	TGTGCCAGCAGCTTAACGTCGAGTCTACCCCAGCATTTT	CASSLTSSLPQHF
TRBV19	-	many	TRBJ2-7	TGTGCCAGTAGTATCACGATAGGTGGGGGCTACGAGCAGTACTTC	CASSITIGGGYEQYF
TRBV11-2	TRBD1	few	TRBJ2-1	TGTGCCAGCAGCTTAAGACAGGGGTCTGAGGTCAATGAGCAGTTCTTC	CASSLRQGSEVNEQFF
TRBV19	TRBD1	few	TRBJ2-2	TGTGCCAGTAGTATAGATCGGGGGACAGGGGCTAACACCGGGGAGCTGTTTTTT	CASSIDRGTGANTGELFF
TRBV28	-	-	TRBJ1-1	TGTGCCAGCAGTTTGGGGGGCCCGGTTCCTGAAGCTTTCTTT	CASSLGGPVPEAFF
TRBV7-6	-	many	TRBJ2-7	TGTGCCAGCAGCTTAGATTGGGACGGACCCTACGAGCAGTACTTC	CASSLDWDGPYEQYF
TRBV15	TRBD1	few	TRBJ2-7	TGTGCCACCAGCAGAGTGGGGACAGGGACCTACGAGCAGTACTTC	CATSRVGTGTYEQYF